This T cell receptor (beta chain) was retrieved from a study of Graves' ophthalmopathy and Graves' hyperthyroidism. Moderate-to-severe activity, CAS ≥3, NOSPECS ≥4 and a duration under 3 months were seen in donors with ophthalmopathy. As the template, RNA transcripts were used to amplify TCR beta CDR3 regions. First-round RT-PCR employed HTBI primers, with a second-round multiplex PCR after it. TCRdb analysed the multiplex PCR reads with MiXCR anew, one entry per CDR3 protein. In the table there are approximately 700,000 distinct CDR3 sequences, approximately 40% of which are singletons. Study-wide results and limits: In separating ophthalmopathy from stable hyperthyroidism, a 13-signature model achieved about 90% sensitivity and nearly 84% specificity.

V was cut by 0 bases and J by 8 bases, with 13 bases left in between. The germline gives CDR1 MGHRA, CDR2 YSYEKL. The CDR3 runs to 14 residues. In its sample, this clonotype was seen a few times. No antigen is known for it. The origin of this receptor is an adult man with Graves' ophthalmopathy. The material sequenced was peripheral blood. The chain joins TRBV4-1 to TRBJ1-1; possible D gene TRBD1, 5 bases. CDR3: CASSQEVWGLEAFF. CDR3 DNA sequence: TGCGCCAGCAGCCAAGAAGTTTGGGGCCTCGAAGCTTTCTTT.